Below are 7 T cell receptor beta chains sequenced from a single sample in a study of CD8+ T cells in alopecia areata. Cutaneous lymph node cells were pooled, and they were sorted using CD4, CD8alpha, NKG2D, NKG2ACE and other markers. RNA was isolated and reverse transcribed to cDNA, the sequencing template. Assay: immunoSEQ multiplex PCR; the TCRdb copy retains only in-frame clones and omits some. Singletons are absent from the sample, which has approximately 300,000 clones. Sequencing was done on a sample of CD4+ T cells sorted from a lymph node. These receptors all come from a C3H/HeJ mouse with alopecia areata. Strain haplotype at MHC: H2-k.

In regard to this clone: Any gene name here is a mouse gene name. The CDR3 end lies 4 residues beyond the end of the read and is filled in from the germline J gene. This rearrangement joins TRBV3 to TRBJ2-5; TRBD2 matches 8 bases. This CDR3 has 14 amino acids. The germline V gene has CDR1 SNHLY and CDR2 FYNGKV (reference sequence). The CDR3 bases that were read are TGTGCCAGCAGCCCTGACTGGGGCGAAGAC. Protein sequence: CASSPDWGED. The whole CDR3 protein is CASSPDWGEDTQYF.

The table lists this clone with a few counts. Germline and genes here are mouse. Coverage ceases 4 residues before the CDR3 finishes, and the germline J gene fills in the end. The chain employs TRBV1 and TRBJ2-1; TRBD2 might be the D (6 bases). The V gene lost 0 bases and the J gene lost 2 bases, with 8 bases spanning the gap. This CDR3 has 15 amino acids. Germline CDR1 and CDR2: NSQYPW and LRSPGD (reference sequence). Incomplete CDR3 DNA: TGCACCTGCAGTGCAGATAACTGGGACTATGCT. Amino acid sequence: CTCSADNWDYA. In full, the CDR3 reads CTCSADNWDYAEQFF. Full variable domain (rest looked up from reference TRBV1 and TRBJ2-1): VTLLEQNPRWRLVPRGQAVNLRCILKNSQYPWMSWYQQDLQKQLQWLFTLRSPGDKEVKSLPGADYLATRVTDTELRLQVANMSQGRTLYCTCSADNWDYAEQFFGPGTRLTVL.

About this clone itself: Mouse gene names apply. The sequenced fragment ends 4 residues before the CDR3 boundary, so the rest is inferred from the germline J gene. The genes are TRBV5 and TRBJ2-2, with TRBD2 matching over 11 bases. This CDR3 spans 16 amino acids. Germline V gene data show CDR1 as LGHNA and CDR2 as YNLKQL (reference sequence). The junction had 2 bases not matched to a gene; V was cut back by 4 bases and J by 1 base. The sequenced part of the CDR3 DNA is TGTGCCAGCAGCCTGGGACTGGGGGAAAACACCGGG. It translates to CASSLGLGENTG. The whole CDR3 region reads CASSLGLGENTGQLYF.

This clone was seen a handful of times. Gene names are mouse gene names. The read stops 4 residues short of the end of the CDR3; the missing end is completed from the germline J gene. V and J are TRBV13-3 and TRBJ2-3; maybe TRBD1 (5 bases). V was pared by 4 bases and J by 0 bases, with 9 bases between. The CDR3 runs to 14 residues. CDR1 and CDR2 (germline): NNHDY, SYVADS. CDR3 region: CASSTEGSAETLYF. Incomplete CDR3 DNA: TGTGCCAGCAGTACAGAGGGGAGTGCAGAA.

This clone was observed a few times. The gene names here belong to mouse. The DNA ends 4 residues before the CDR3 does, and the rest of the CDR3 is filled in from the germline J gene. J is TRBJ2-2 and V is TRBV31; 7 positions match TRBD1. Germline trimming cut 0 bases from V and 4 bases from J; bases unmatched to any gene: 2. Germline V gene lookup returns CDR1 GKSSPN and CDR2 SITVG. The CDR3 is made up of 14 amino acids. Incomplete CDR3 DNA: TGTGCCTGGAGTCTATCAGGGGGCACCGGG. This translates into CAWSLSGGTG. The CDR3, in full, reads CAWSLSGGTGQLYF.

This clone has only a few counts. Genes and germline come from the mouse. The CDR3 end lies 4 residues beyond the end of the read and is filled in from the germline J gene. The chain employs TRBV5 and TRBJ2-5, with 9 bases aligning to TRBD2. The CDR3 is 15 amino acids. The trim removed 4 bases at V and 1 base at J, leaving 3 bases unmatched. From germline, CDR1 is LGHNA and CDR2 YNLKQL (reference sequence). CDR3: CASSLNWGDQDTQYF. The part of the CDR3 DNA that was read is TGTGCCAGCAGCCTCAACTGGGGGGACCAAGAC.

This clone was seen only a few times. Genes and germline are mouse. The read terminates 4 residues before the CDR3 end, so the remaining end is supplied by the germline J gene. The chain combines TRBV5 with TRBJ2-2, with D maybe TRBD2 (6 bases). The germline V gene has CDR1 LGHNA and CDR2 YNLKQL (reference sequence). V lost 4 bases, J lost 0 bases, and 12 bases lay in between. This CDR3 comprises 16 residues. The CDR3 reads CASSPPGLANTGQLYF. Incomplete CDR3 DNA: TGTGCCAGCAGCCCGCCGGGACTAGCAAACACCGGG.